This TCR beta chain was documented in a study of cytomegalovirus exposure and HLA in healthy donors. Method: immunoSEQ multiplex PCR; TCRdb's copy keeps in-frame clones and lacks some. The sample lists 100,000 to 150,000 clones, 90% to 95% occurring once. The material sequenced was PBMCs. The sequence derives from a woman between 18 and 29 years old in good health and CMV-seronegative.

This chain's CDR3 is CASSRDRPNTGELFF. CDR3 coding DNA: TGTGCCAGCAGCCGAGACAGGCCGAACACCGGGGAGCTGTTTTTT. The chain joins TRBV5-4 to TRBJ2-2, with TRBD1 as a possible D gene (6 bases). Germline lookup yields CDR1 SGHNT and CDR2 YYREEE (reference sequence). This CDR3 region has 15 residues. V was trimmed by 4 bases and J by 0 bases, leaving 10 bases between them.